A selection of T cell receptor beta chains follows, all from one sample in a study of T-cell memory formation after mild COVID-19. TCRdb itself ran the 5' RACE reads through MiXCR, one entry per CDR3 protein. This sample has 500,000 to 550,000 distinct CDR3 sequences, with roughly 20% found just once. Sequenced input: PBMCs or a T cell subset sorted from them (not recorded which). These receptor sequences come from an adult woman who had mild COVID-19 (a few samples of this study predate the infection). Cell type and time point are not known. The CDR3 runs from the conserved cysteine through the conserved F or W. The order of the fields is V gene, D gene, clone size, CDR3 length, J gene, CDR3 DNA, CDR3 protein. D genes are given only for firm matches. Size is omitted from some rows. Given values are once, few, many or a class for expanded clones.

TRBV7-3	NA	few	14	TRBJ2-3	TGTGCCAGCAGCTTCGGCAGGGACCCAAATACGCAGTATTTT	CASSFGRDPNTQYF
TRBV12-3/TRBV12-4	NA	few	13	TRBJ1-1	TGTGCCAACTCCGCCAGCGCGAACACTGAAGCTTTCTTT	CANSASANTEAFF
TRBV4-2	NA	few	16	TRBJ2-7	TGTGCCAGCAGCCAAGTCACGTCGGGAGTCGGCTACGAGCAGTACTTC	CASSQVTSGVGYEQYF
TRBV7-2	NA	NA	15	TRBJ1-5	TGTGCCAGCAGCCCCCGGGTTGGTAGCAATCAGCCCCAGCATTTT	CASSPRVGSNQPQHF
TRBV14	NA	NA	16	TRBJ2-3	TGTGCCAGCAGCCCCCTATCCCTGGGACCCCCGCATACGCAGTATTTT	CASSPLSLGPPHTQYF
TRBV6-6	NA	few	13	TRBJ2-7	TGTGCCAGCAGTTATCTCGCCGGAAACGAGCAGTACTTC	CASSYLAGNEQYF
TRBV5-1	NA	few	16	TRBJ1-1	TGCGCCAGCAGCTTGGATCCCCTGGGTGGATACACTGAAGCTTTCTTT	CASSLDPLGGYTEAFF
TRBV9	NA	many	14	TRBJ2-1	TGTGCCAGCAGCGGAGGGGTCGGCAGCCATGAGCAGTTCTTC	CASSGGVGSHEQFF
TRBV4-2	NA	NA	17	TRBJ2-6	TGTGCCAGCAGCCAAGTGCTGGGCCTCTCTGGGGCCAACGTCCTGACTTTC	CASSQVLGLSGANVLTF
TRBV5-1	NA	few	13	TRBJ2-2	TGCGCCAGCAGCATAGCGGAGGCCGGGGAGCTGTTTTTT	CASSIAEAGELFF
TRBV7-2	TRBD2	few	20	TRBJ2-1	TGTGCCAGCAGCTTAGTGAAAAGGACTAGCCACCGAAGCTCCTACAATGAGCAGTTCTTC	CASSLVKRTSHRSSYNEQFF
TRBV24-1	TRBD1	NA	16	TRBJ2-3	TGTGCCACCAGTGAAGTGACAGGGGGCAGGACAGATACGCAGTATTTT	CATSEVTGGRTDTQYF
TRBV24-1	NA	few	16	TRBJ2-2	TGTGCCACCAGCGCTCCCTTCGCAGAGAGCACCGGGGAGCTGTTTTTT	CATSAPFAESTGELFF
TRBV24-1	NA	many	12	TRBJ1-1	TGTGCCACCAGTGATGTAGGCCATGAAGCTTTCTTT	CATSDVGHEAFF
TRBV28	NA	NA	14	TRBJ2-7	TGTGCCAGCAGTTTAGCCACTCTTCCCTACGAGCAGTACTTC	CASSLATLPYEQYF
TRBV7-6	NA	NA	14	TRBJ2-7	TGTGCCAGCAGCCCTCAGACGCATACCTACGAGCAGTACTTC	CASSPQTHTYEQYF
TRBV9	TRBD1	medium-sized	14	TRBJ1-5	TGTGCCAGCAGCCCCGGACAGGGGCATCAGCCCCAGCATTTT	CASSPGQGHQPQHF
TRBV7-2	NA	NA	16	TRBJ2-7	TGTGCCAGCAGCTCCATAGGAAGAAAACCTTCCTACGAGCAGTACTTC	CASSSIGRKPSYEQYF
TRBV5-5	TRBD1	NA	16	TRBJ1-5	TGTGCCAGCAGCTTCGAACCAGGGGGCCGAACCCGGCCCCAGCATTTT	CASSFEPGGRTRPQHF
TRBV18	TRBD2	NA	14	TRBJ2-1	TGTGCCAGCTCACCCGGGGGGGTACCAGATGAGCAGTTCTTC	CASSPGGVPDEQFF
TRBV7-2	NA	NA	13	TRBJ2-7	TGTGCCAGTTGTCAGGGGCGGTCCTACGAGCAGTACTTC	CASCQGRSYEQYF
TRBV12-3/TRBV12-4	TRBD1	few	17	TRBJ2-3	TGTGCCAGCAGTTTCGGTGGGACAGGGTACAGCACAGATACGCAGTATTTT	CASSFGGTGYSTDTQYF
TRBV20-1	NA	NA	13	TRBJ2-7	TGCAGTGCTAGGGACGGTTCCTCCTACGAGCAGTACTTC	CSARDGSSYEQYF
TRBV7-8	TRBD1	NA	14	TRBJ1-1	TGTGCCAGCAGCTTACAGGGGGCTTTCACTGAAGCTTTCTTT	CASSLQGAFTEAFF
TRBV5-1	NA	few	15	TRBJ2-7	TGCGCCAGCAGCTTAGTACCCGGGCCTTCCTACGAGCAGTACTTC	CASSLVPGPSYEQYF
TRBV12-3/TRBV12-4	NA	NA	14	TRBJ1-1	TGTGCCAGCACCAAGGGAGAGGCTAGGCTTGAAGCTTTCTTT	CASTKGEARLEAFF
TRBV28	TRBD1	once	14	TRBJ1-5	TGTGCCAGCAGTCAACAGGGGGGGGGTGGGCCCCAGCATTTT	CASSQQGGGGPQHF
TRBV7-6	NA	few	15	TRBJ1-3	TGTGCCAGCAGCCCCGGGGCCATACGTGGAAACACCATATATTTT	CASSPGAIRGNTIYF
TRBV18	NA	NA	15	TRBJ1-2	TGTGCCAGCTCACCCCTCGACGCAGGAGGGTATGGCTACACCTTC	CASSPLDAGGYGYTF
TRBV12-3/TRBV12-4	NA	NA	14	TRBJ2-7	TGTGCCAGCAGTGGCGGTCTAAAAGGATACGAGCAGTACTTC	CASSGGLKGYEQYF
TRBV20-1	NA	few	14	TRBJ1-2	TGCAGTGCTAGAGATCCGGGGACATACTATGGCTACACCTTC	CSARDPGTYYGYTF
TRBV10-3	NA	few	13	TRBJ1-1	TGTGCCATCGCCTACGGGGTTGACACTGAAGCTTTCTTT	CAIAYGVDTEAFF
TRBV3-1	NA	NA	15	TRBJ1-2	TGTGCCAGCAGCCCACCCGGGGGATCCGCCTATGGCTACACCTTC	CASSPPGGSAYGYTF
TRBV12-3/TRBV12-4	NA	few	15	TRBJ2-3	TGTGCCAGCAGTTTAGAGGCAGTCCACACAGATACGCAGTATTTT	CASSLEAVHTDTQYF
TRBV6-5	NA	NA	13	TRBJ2-1	TGTGCCAGCAGTAACGACGGGACGGATGAGCAGTTCTTC	CASSNDGTDEQFF
TRBV5-1	NA	few	15	TRBJ2-7	TGCGCCAGCAGCTTGGGGAGTAGCGCTGCCTACGAGCAGTACTTC	CASSLGSSAAYEQYF
TRBV5-4	TRBD1	many	15	TRBJ2-7	TGTGCCAGCAGTCTCGGCGGGACAGGTACCTACGAGCAGTACTTC	CASSLGGTGTYEQYF
TRBV7-8	TRBD2	few	16	TRBJ2-1	TGTGCCAGCAGCTTAGCAGGGACTACAGGTTACAATGAGCAGTTCTTC	CASSLAGTTGYNEQFF
TRBV4-2	NA	NA	17	TRBJ2-6	TGTGCCAGCAGCCAAGGCCCTACTCGGTCTGGGGCCAACGTCCTGACTTTC	CASSQGPTRSGANVLTF
TRBV24-1	NA	NA	15	TRBJ2-2	TGTGCCACCAGTGATTTCACAAAGAACACCGGGGAGCTGTTTTTT	CATSDFTKNTGELFF
TRBV12-3/TRBV12-4	NA	NA	15	TRBJ1-5	TGTGCCAGCCAAATTAACTCCGATAGCAATCAGCCCCAGCATTTT	CASQINSDSNQPQHF